Below, 29 T cell receptor beta chains from the same sample are listed, as sequenced in a study of T cell responses to AZD1222 COVID-19 vaccine. Only in-frame clones appear in the TCRdb table, and some are missing; sequencing was by immunoSEQ multiplex PCR. In the table there are roughly 150,000 clones, around 93% of which are singletons. This material consisted of peripheral blood, taken on day 0 of AZD1222 vaccination. These receptors were obtained from an adult in good health.

V gene TRBV19 combines with J gene TRBJ1-2; 7 bases are a match to TRBD1. V was clipped by 7 bases and J by 3 bases; unmatched bases: 8. CDR3 length: 14 amino acids. CDR1 is LNHDA and CDR2 is SQIVND in the germline V gene (reference sequence). This chain's CDR3 is CASKQATGYYGYTF. CDR3 sequence (DNA): TGTGCCAGTAAACAGGCGACAGGGTACTATGGCTACACCTTC.

The rearrangement uses TRBV24-1 and TRBJ1-2; TRBD1 agrees at 8 bases. CDR1 is KGHDR, CDR2 SFDVKD, per germline. The V and J ends lost 10 bases and 5 bases, in that order; junction bases with no gene match: 5. This CDR3 is built from 12 residues. CDR3 loop: CATSGGGYGYTF. The CDR3 nucleotides are TGTGCCACATCAGGGGGCGGGTATGGCTACACCTTC.

The rearrangement links TRBV5-1 to TRBJ2-7, with 9 bases identical to TRBD1. The CDR3 has 15 amino acids. V shed 3 bases and J 3 bases; nucleotides not matched to a gene: 7. The germline V gene has CDR1 SGHRS and CDR2 YFSETQ. CDR3 nucleotides: TGCGCCAGCAGCTCCGGGACAGGGATCGTCTACGAGCAGTACTTC. This codes for CASSSGTGIVYEQYF. Full variable domain (remainder filled in from reference TRBV5-1 and TRBJ2-7): KAGVTQTPRYLIKTRGQQVTLSCSPISGHRSVSWYQQTPGQGLQFLFEYFSETQRNKGNFPGRFSGRQFSNSRSEMNVSTLELGDSALYLCASSSGTGIVYEQYFGPGTRLTVT.

The rearrangement joins TRBV3-1 (or the pseudogene TRBV3-2) to TRBJ2-1; unclear D gene. This CDR3 contains 15 residues. In germline, CDR1 is LGHDT, CDR2 YNNKEL (reference sequence). V was cut by 1 base and J by 5 bases, with 12 bases left in between. CDR3 nucleotides: TGTGCCAGCAGCCAAGGGCTAGTAGGGAACAATGAGCAGTTCTTC. Residues: CASSQGLVGNNEQFF.

The rearrangement links TRBV28 to TRBJ1-2; D remains unclear. This CDR3 has 14 residues. The V and J ends lost 5 bases and 8 bases respectively, with 18 bases between them. Germline V gene data show CDR1 as MDHEN and CDR2 as SYDVKM. The CDR3 DNA reads as TGTGCCAGCAGTACCCCGGGCCCAGGAATCGGCTACACCTTC. This sequence encodes CASSTPGPGIGYTF.

This rearrangement joins TRBV3-1 (or the pseudogene TRBV3-2) to TRBJ1-5; possibly TRBD1 for D (6 bases). CDR1 is LGHDT, CDR2 YNNKEL, per germline (reference sequence). This CDR3 comprises 17 residues. Trimming took off 4 bases at V and 7 bases at J, with 23 bases between the two ends. The CDR3 nucleotides read TGTGCCAGCAGCCCAACCCCCTGGGGACAAATCGGGCAGCCCCAGCATTTT. It is translated as CASSPTPWGQIGQPQHF.

This clone has only one observation. This chain uses TRBV29-1 with TRBJ2-4; a possible D gene is TRBD1 (6 bases). The V end lost 1 base, the J end lost 3 bases, and 10 bases lay between the germline ends. CDR1 SQVTM and CDR2 ANQGSEA come from the germline V gene. The CDR3 totals 14 residues. The CDR3 DNA sequence: TGCAGCGTTGAAGGGGACACCTTCAAAAACATTCAGTACTTC. Its translation is CSVEGDTFKNIQYF.

The CDR3 region is CASSAPGQGMGEKLFF. DNA for the CDR3: TGTGCCAGCAGCGCCCCGGGACAGGGGATGGGGGAAAAACTGTTTTTT. The gene calls are TRBV9 and TRBJ1-4; 10 positions match TRBD1. Germline V gene sequence: CDR1 SGDLS, CDR2 YYNGEE. This CDR3 is 16 amino acids long. V trimming: 3 bases; J trimming: 8 bases; junction bases outside the gene matches: 10.

The chain links TRBV7-9 to TRBJ1-6; possibly TRBD1 for D (5 bases). V was clipped by 4 bases and J by 7 bases, with 17 bases between them. Germline V gene data show CDR1 as SEHNR and CDR2 as FQNEAQ (reference sequence). The CDR3 has 16 amino acids. The chain's CDR3 is CASSSDLAGWNSPLHF. CDR3 bases: TGTGCCAGCAGCTCAGACTTGGCAGGGTGGAATTCACCCCTCCACTTT.

The rearrangement joins TRBV4-1 to TRBJ2-7; 13 nucleotides line up with TRBD2. There are 16 residues in the CDR3. The J segment lost 7 bases and the V segment lost 0 bases, leaving 6 bases of the junction unmatched. Germline loops: CDR1 MGHRA, CDR2 YSYEKL. CDR3 nucleotide sequence: TGCGCCAGCAGCCAAGACTGGACTAGCGGGAGTGGTGAGCAGTACTTC. Its translation: CASSQDWTSGSGEQYF.

The rearrangement links TRBV7-2 to TRBJ2-7; 8 positions agree with TRBD2. Germline loops: CDR1 SGHTA, CDR2 FQGNSA. CDR3 length equals 16 residues. Unmatched junction bases numbered 12, after V lost 5 bases and J lost 3 bases. This CDR3 is CASSLPRGGGGYEQYF. The CDR3 DNA follows: TGTGCCAGCAGCCTCCCCCGGGGGGGAGGTGGCTACGAGCAGTACTTC.

The CDR3 DNA is TGCGCCAGCAGCTTAACTTCCACAGATACGCAGTATTTT. This gives the protein CASSLTSTDTQYF. The rearrangement joins TRBV5-1 to TRBJ2-3; D gene unclear. V gave up 2 bases and J gave up 2 bases, with 6 bases separating them. The CDR3 contains 13 residues. CDR1 is SGHRS and CDR2 is YFSETQ in the germline V gene.

Written as DNA, the CDR3 is TGTGCCAGCAGCCGGGGGGTCGCTAACTATGGCTACACCTTC. Its translation is CASSRGVANYGYTF. This chain uses TRBV3-1 (or the pseudogene TRBV3-2) with TRBJ1-2; the D gene is possibly TRBD1 (5 bases). The CDR3 loop spans 14 amino acids. Trimming left V 4 bases short and J 0 bases short, with 9 bases between. Germline V gene sequence: CDR1 LGHDT, CDR2 YNNKEL (reference sequence).

The rearrangement uses TRBV6-6 and TRBJ2-2, with D unresolved. This CDR3 region has 12 residues. Trimming stripped 7 bases from V and 7 bases from J, with 10 bases between. Looked up from germline, CDR1 is MNHNY and CDR2 is SVGAGI (reference sequence). CDR3 sequence: CASTKLGGELFF. The CDR3 nucleotides read TGTGCCAGCACCAAGCTGGGCGGGGAGCTGTTTTTT.

The rearrangement links TRBV7-3 to TRBJ2-1, with 8 bases fitting TRBD2. V dropped 2 bases and J dropped 6; count of bases not matched to a gene: 9. This CDR3 is 16 amino acids long. The germline V gene has CDR1 SGHTA and CDR2 FQGTGA. Written as DNA, the CDR3 is TGTGCCAGCAGCTTATGGGTCGGGACTAGTACCAATGAGCAGTTCTTC. As protein: CASSLWVGTSTNEQFF.

The chain employs TRBV2 and TRBJ1-2; the D gene is possibly TRBD1 (6 bases). The CDR3 covers 16 residues. The V end lost 1 base, the J end lost 5 bases, and 17 bases lay between the germline ends. Looked up from germline, CDR1 is SNHLY and CDR2 is FYNNEI. CDR3 DNA sequence: TGTGCCAGCAGTGAAGGTACAGACAGGTTCAAGTATGGCTACACCTTC. Protein: CASSEGTDRFKYGYTF.

In DNA form, the CDR3 reads TGTGCCACCAGTGATTTACGAGGACTGGGAGCCGGGGAGCTGTTTTTT. Translating gives CATSDLRGLGAGELFF. The V call is TRBV24-1, the J call TRBJ2-2; D may be TRBD2 (5 bases). Per germline, CDR1 KGHDR and CDR2 SFDVKD. V was trimmed by 1 base and J by 6 bases, leaving 14 bases between them. The CDR3 is made up of 16 amino acids.

The chain employs TRBV9 and TRBJ2-7; 9 bases are shared with TRBD1. This CDR3 has 14 amino acids. Trimming cost V 3 bases and J 3 bases; bases outside gene matches: 4. Germline loops: CDR1 SGDLS, CDR2 YYNGEE. The CDR3 nucleotides are TGTGCCAGCAGCGCCGGGACAGGGTACTACGAGCAGTACTTC. It codes for CASSAGTGYYEQYF.

The V call is TRBV9, the J call TRBJ2-3, with TRBD2 matching over 7 bases. This CDR3 is 19 amino acids long. CDR1 and CDR2 from the germline V gene are SGDLS and YYNGEE. V shed 7 bases and J 3 bases; nucleotides not matched to a gene: 23. Here the CDR3 reads CASLLGTTLSPGKTDTQYF. For the CDR3, the DNA is TGTGCCAGCCTACTCGGGACTACCCTTTCCCCGGGGAAAACAGATACGCAGTATTTT.

This clone was counted a single time. J is TRBJ2-7 and V is TRBV6-6; D call uncertain. V dropped 7 bases and J dropped 2 bases, with 15 bases sitting between them. Germline CDR1 and CDR2: MNHNY and SVGAGI (reference sequence). The CDR3 is 14 amino acids. Here the CDR3 reads CASKRSKGTYEQYF. The CDR3, as DNA: TGTGCCAGCAAACGATCTAAAGGGACCTACGAGCAGTACTTC.

This chain joins TRBV24-1 and TRBJ1-1; no firm D call. CDR3 length: 16 amino acids. The V end was cut by 0 bases, the J end by 4 bases, with 14 bases between. Germline loops: CDR1 KGHDR, CDR2 SFDVKD. The CDR3 DNA is TGTGCCACCAGTGATTTGAAGGGTTGGGAGGGCACTGAAGCTTTCTTT. It yields the protein CATSDLKGWEGTEAFF.

The chain links TRBV27 to TRBJ2-7; D is perhaps TRBD2 (5 bases). Trimming took off 2 bases at V and 4 bases at J, with 12 bases between the two ends. CDR3 length: 14 residues. CDR1 is MNHEY, CDR2 SMNVEV, per germline (reference sequence). CDR3 bases: TGTGCCAGCAGTTTAGACGTCGGCGGGTACGAGCAGTACTTC. The encoded protein is CASSLDVGGYEQYF.

The chain links TRBV6-2 or TRBV6-3 to TRBJ1-5; D is perhaps TRBD1 (6 bases). The V gene lost 5 bases and the J gene lost 4 bases, with 12 bases spanning the gap. Germline V CDR1 and CDR2: MNHEY, SVGEGT. The CDR3 runs to 14 residues. CDR3 in amino acids: CASSGAGENQPQHF. The CDR3, as DNA: TGTGCCAGCAGTGGGGCAGGGGAAAATCAGCCCCAGCATTTT.

The CDR3 protein is CASSYGGTDQETQYF. The CDR3, as DNA: TGTGCCAGCAGCTACGGGGGGACAGACCAAGAGACCCAGTACTTC. V usage is TRBV7-7 and J usage is TRBJ2-5; the D call may be TRBD1 or TRBD2 (7 bases each). CDR3 length equals 15 residues. Trimming removed 4 bases from V and 0 bases from J, with 12 bases in between. Germline values: CDR1 SSHAT, CDR2 FNYEAQ (reference sequence).

This sequence joins TRBV7-8 and TRBJ2-3, with unresolved D. V lost 5 bases and J lost 0, with 9 bases in between. The CDR3 runs to 14 residues. Germline loops: CDR1 SGHVS, CDR2 FQNEAQ. The CDR3 nucleotides are TGTGCCAGCAGCCCTAGGGTTAGCACAGATACGCAGTATTTT. Its translation: CASSPRVSTDTQYF.

This chain uses TRBV10-2 with TRBJ1-1, with D hard to call. In germline, CDR1 is WSHSY, CDR2 SAAADI. V was clipped by 3 bases and J by 7 bases, with 12 bases between them. This CDR3 comprises 13 residues. The CDR3 DNA reads TGCGCCAGCAGTGAATCGATCTACTATGAAGCTTTCTTT. Its translation: CASSESIYYEAFF.

V usage is TRBV24-1 and J usage is TRBJ2-2; possible D gene TRBD1, 5 bases. The germline gives CDR1 KGHDR, CDR2 SFDVKD. The CDR3 has 18 amino acids. V was pared by 1 base and J by 6 bases, with 20 bases between. The CDR3 is CATSDLIDRLKAAGELFF. The CDR3 DNA reads as TGTGCCACCAGTGATTTAATCGACAGACTTAAGGCTGCCGGGGAGCTGTTTTTT.

V and J are TRBV4-3 and TRBJ1-6; no reliable D call. There are 13 residues in the CDR3. Germline V gene lookup returns CDR1 LGHNA and CDR2 YSLEER. V lost 0 bases, J lost 13 bases, and 10 bases lay in between. The CDR3 DNA reads as TGCGCCAGCAGCCAAGACCTGACTAATCCCCTCCACTTT. Amino acid sequence: CASSQDLTNPLHF.

The chain has TRBV28 and TRBJ1-3; 7 bases fit TRBD1. The CDR3 extends over 20 amino acids. Germline trimming cut 3 bases from V and 2 bases from J; bases unmatched to any gene: 19. Germline-derived CDR1 and CDR2 are MDHEN and SYDVKM. CDR3 region: CASSFRGRTGLPGPGNTIYF. CDR3 nucleotides: TGTGCCAGCAGTTTTCGAGGCCGGACAGGCCTCCCCGGCCCTGGAAACACCATATATTTT.